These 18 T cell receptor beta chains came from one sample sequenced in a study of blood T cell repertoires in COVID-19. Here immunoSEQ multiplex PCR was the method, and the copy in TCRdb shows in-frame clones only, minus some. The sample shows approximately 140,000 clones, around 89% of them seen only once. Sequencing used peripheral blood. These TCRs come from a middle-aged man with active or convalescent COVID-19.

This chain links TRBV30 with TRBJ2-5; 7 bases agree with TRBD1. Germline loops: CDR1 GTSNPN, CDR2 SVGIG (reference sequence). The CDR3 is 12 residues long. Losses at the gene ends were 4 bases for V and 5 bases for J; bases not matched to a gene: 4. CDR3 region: CAWNRGPETQYF. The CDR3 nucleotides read TGTGCCTGGAACAGGGGTCCGGAGACCCAGTACTTC.

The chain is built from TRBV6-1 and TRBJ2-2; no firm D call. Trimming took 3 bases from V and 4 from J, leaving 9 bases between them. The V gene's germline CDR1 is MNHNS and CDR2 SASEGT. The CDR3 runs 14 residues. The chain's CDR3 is CASSEFQFTGELFF. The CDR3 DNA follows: TGTGCCAGCAGTGAGTTCCAGTTCACCGGGGAGCTGTTTTTT.

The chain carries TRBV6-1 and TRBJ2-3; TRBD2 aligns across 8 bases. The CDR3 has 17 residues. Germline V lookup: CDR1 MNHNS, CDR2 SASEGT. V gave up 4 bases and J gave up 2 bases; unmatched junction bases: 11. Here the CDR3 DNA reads TGTGCCAGCAGTGCCAGGTATAGCGGGACTGACACAGATACGCAGTATTTT. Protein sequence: CASSARYSGTDTDTQYF.

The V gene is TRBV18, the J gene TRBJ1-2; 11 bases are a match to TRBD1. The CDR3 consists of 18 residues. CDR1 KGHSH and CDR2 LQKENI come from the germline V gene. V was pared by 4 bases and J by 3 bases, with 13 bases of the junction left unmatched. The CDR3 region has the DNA TGTGCCAGCTCACTAGAACTTTGGACAGGGGGCAAGGACTATGGCTACACCTTC. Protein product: CASSLELWTGGKDYGYTF.

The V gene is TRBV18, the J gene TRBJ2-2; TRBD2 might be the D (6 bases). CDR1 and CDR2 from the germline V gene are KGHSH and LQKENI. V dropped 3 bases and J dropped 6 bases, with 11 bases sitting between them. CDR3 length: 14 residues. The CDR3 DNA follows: TGTGCCAGCTCACCTTTAGGAGGGGCCGGGGAGCTGTTTTTT. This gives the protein CASSPLGGAGELFF.

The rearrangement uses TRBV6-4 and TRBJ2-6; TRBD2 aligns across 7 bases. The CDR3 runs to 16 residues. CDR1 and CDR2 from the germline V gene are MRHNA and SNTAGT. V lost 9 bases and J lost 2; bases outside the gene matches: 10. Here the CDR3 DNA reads TGTGCCAGTTCTCCTTTGGCGGGGGCTGGGGCCAACGTCCTGACTTTC. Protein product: CASSPLAGAGANVLTF.

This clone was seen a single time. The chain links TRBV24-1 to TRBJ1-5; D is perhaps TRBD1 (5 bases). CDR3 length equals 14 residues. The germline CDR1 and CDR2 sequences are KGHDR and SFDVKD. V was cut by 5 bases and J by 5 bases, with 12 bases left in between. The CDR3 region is CATSGGRADQPQHF. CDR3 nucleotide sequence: TGTGCCACCAGTGGAGGCAGGGCCGATCAGCCCCAGCATTTT.

DNA of the CDR3: TGTGCCAGCAGTTCGACTGGGAGGGCCGGTGGCGGCCAAGAGACCCAGTACTTC. It yields the protein CASSSTGRAGGGQETQYF. The chain uses TRBV28 and TRBJ2-5, with 7 nucleotides matching TRBD2. The ends lost 4 bases at V and 1 base at J; junction bases unmatched: 15. The CDR3 is made up of 18 amino acids. Germline V CDR1 and CDR2: MDHEN, SYDVKM. Drawing the rest from reference TRBV28 and TRBJ2-5, the complete variable domain is DVKVTQSSRYLVKRTGEKVFLECVQDMDHENMFWYRQDPGLGLRLIYFSYDVKMKEKGDIPEGYSVSREKKERFSLILESASTNQTSMYLCASSSTGRAGGGQETQYFGPGTRLLVL.

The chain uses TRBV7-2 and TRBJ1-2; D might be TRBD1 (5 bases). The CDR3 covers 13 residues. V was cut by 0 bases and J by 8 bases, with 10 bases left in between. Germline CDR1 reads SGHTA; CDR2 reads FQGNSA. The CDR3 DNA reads TGTGCCAGCAGCTTAGCGCGGGAGGGGGGCTACACCTTC. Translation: CASSLAREGGYTF.

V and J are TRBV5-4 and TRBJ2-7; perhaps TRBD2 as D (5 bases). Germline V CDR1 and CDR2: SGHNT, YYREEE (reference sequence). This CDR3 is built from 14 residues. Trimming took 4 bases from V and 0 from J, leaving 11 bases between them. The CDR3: CASSTDWSSYEQYF. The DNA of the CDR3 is TGTGCCAGCAGCACGGACTGGAGCTCCTACGAGCAGTACTTC.

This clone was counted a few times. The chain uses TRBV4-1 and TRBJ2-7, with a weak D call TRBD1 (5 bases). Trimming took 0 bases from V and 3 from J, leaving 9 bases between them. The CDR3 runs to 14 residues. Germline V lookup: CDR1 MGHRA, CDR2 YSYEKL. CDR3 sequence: CASSQDRQGYEQYF. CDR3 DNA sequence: TGCGCCAGCAGCCAAGATAGGCAGGGCTACGAGCAGTACTTC.

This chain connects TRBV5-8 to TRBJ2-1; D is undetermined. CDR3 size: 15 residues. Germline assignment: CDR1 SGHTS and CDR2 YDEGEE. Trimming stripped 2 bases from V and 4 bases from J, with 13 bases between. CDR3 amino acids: CASSFDIIGYNEQFF. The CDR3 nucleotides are TGTGCCAGCAGCTTCGACATTATTGGGTACAATGAGCAGTTCTTC.

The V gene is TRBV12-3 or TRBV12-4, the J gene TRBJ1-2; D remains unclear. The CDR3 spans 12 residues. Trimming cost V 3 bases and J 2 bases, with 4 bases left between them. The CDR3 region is CASSLLNYGYTF. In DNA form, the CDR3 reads TGTGCCAGCAGTTTGCTAAACTATGGCTACACCTTC.

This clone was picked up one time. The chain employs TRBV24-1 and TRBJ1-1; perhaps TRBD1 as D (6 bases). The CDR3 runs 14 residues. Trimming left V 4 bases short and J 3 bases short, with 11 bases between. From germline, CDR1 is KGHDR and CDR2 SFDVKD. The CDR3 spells CATSDNRVDTEAFF. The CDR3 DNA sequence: TGTGCCACCAGTGACAACAGGGTCGACACTGAAGCTTTCTTT.

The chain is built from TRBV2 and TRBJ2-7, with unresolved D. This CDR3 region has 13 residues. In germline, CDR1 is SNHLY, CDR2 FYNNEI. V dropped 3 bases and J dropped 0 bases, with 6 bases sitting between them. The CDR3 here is CASSEGNSYEQYF. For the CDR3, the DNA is TGTGCCAGCAGTGAGGGCAACTCCTACGAGCAGTACTTC.

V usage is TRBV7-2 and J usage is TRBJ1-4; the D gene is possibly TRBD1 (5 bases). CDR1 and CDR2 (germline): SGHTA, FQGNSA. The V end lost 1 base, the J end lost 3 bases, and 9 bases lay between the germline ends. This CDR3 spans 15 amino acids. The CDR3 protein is CASSLVRQSNEKLFF. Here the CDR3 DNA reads TGTGCCAGCAGCTTAGTTCGACAGTCTAATGAAAAACTGTTTTTT.

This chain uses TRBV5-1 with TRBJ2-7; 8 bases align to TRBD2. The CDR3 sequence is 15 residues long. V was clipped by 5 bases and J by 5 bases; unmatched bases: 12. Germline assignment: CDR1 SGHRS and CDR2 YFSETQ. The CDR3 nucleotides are TGCGCCAGCAGTTACACGAGGGCGGGAGGAAACGAGCAGTACTTC. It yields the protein CASSYTRAGGNEQYF.

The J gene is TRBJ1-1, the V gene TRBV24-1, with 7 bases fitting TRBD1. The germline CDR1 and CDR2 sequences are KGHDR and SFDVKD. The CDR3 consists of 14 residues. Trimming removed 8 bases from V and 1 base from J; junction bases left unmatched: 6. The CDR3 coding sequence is TGTGCCACCATGAGGGGGACAGAGAACACTGAAGCTTTCTTT. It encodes CATMRGTENTEAFF.